This T cell receptor beta chain was recovered during a study of Tregs in tolerant kidney transplant recipients. Regarding this clone: Its antigen remains unknown.

Mixed chimerism was transient after nonmyeloablative marrow transplants from related graft donors. The table came from immunoSEQ multiplex PCR; TCRdb's copy has only in-frame clones and leaves some out. The sample includes roughly 52,000 clones, about 91% of them seen just once. Looked up from germline, CDR1 is SGHAT and CDR2 is FQNNGV. This CDR3 comprises 18 residues. Trimming at V came to 2 bases and at J to 2 bases, leaving 11 bases not matched to a gene. Study-wide results and caveats: Changing PCR primers prevented nucleotide comparison between some patients' samples.

This receptor was taken from a human patient who received a combined kidney and bone marrow transplant. Some T cells may be graft donor cells. This chain links TRBV11-2 with TRBJ2-3, with 9 positions matching TRBD1. The sequenced sample was CD8+ T cells from blood (PBMCs), obtained 24 months after the transplant. This CDR3 reads CASSLPTPGTGPTDTQYF. In nucleotides, the CDR3 is TGTGCCAGCAGCTTACCTACACCCGGGACAGGGCCCACAGATACGCAGTATTTT.